The 28 T cell receptor beta chains in this list originate from one sample, sequenced in a study of beta chain features in type 1 diabetes. All of the isolated RNA was reverse transcribed, so expressed TCRB transcripts were sequenced. The protocol was immunoSEQ multiplex PCR, while the TCRdb copy is restricted to in-frame clones and leaves out a portion. The table records 860,000 or so clones, roughly 16% of them present only once. The sample taken for sequencing was naive CD4+ T cells from blood. All receptors derive from a woman aged 18-29 years in good health.

The sample holds a few counts of this clone. The chain links TRBV7-3 to TRBJ2-2; 7 bases map to TRBD2. J was trimmed by 1 base and V by 6 bases; bases with no gene match: 8. The CDR3 has 16 residues. From germline, CDR1 is SGHTA and CDR2 FQGTGA. The CDR3 region is CASSRRSSGNTGELFF. CDR3 nucleotides: TGTGCCAGCAGTCGTCGGTCTAGCGGGAACACCGGGGAGCTGTTTTTT.

This clone was detected a few times. The rearrangement links TRBV6-5 to TRBJ2-7; 7 bases align to TRBD2. The CDR3 is 15 amino acids. Germline V gives CDR1 MNHEY, CDR2 SVGAGI. After removal of 3 bases from V and 1 base from J, the junction contained 6 bases not matched to a gene. In DNA, the CDR3 is TGTGCCAGCAGTTATGATACGGGAGGATCCTACGAGCAGTACTTC. Residues: CASSYDTGGSYEQYF.

The J gene is TRBJ2-3, the V gene TRBV19; TRBD1 aligns across 9 bases. V was pared by 8 bases and J by 5 bases, with 5 bases of the junction left unmatched. This CDR3 is built from 13 residues. In germline, CDR1 is LNHDA, CDR2 SQIVND (reference sequence). The CDR3 nucleotides read TGTGCCAGTGGACAGGGGTACGGAGATACGCAGTATTTT. It specifies CASGQGYGDTQYF.

The V and J genes are TRBV5-6 and TRBJ2-3; the D gene is possibly TRBD2 (5 bases). CDR1 is SGHDT, CDR2 YYEEEE, per germline. Trimming pared 4 bases from V and 2 bases from J, leaving 17 bases between. The CDR3 length is 16 residues. In nucleotides, the CDR3 is TGTGCCAGCAGCCGCGAAGGATCGGGATACACAGATACGCAGTATTTT. Encoded protein: CASSREGSGYTDTQYF.

This sequence joins TRBV7-6 and TRBJ2-7; TRBD2 matches 10 bases. V lost 0 bases to trimming and J lost 4 bases; unmatched junction nucleotides: 3. Germline V gene lookup returns CDR1 SGHVS and CDR2 FNYEAQ. The CDR3 spans 15 residues. CDR3 amino acids: CASSLASGGIYEQYF. The CDR3, as DNA: TGTGCCAGCAGCTTAGCTAGCGGGGGGATTTACGAGCAGTACTTC.

This clone was seen a handful of times. The rearrangement joins TRBV4-3 to TRBJ1-3; a weak D match, TRBD1 (6 bases). The ends were cut back, 0 bases at V and 7 bases at J, with 16 bases in the middle. The CDR3 length is 16 residues. Germline CDR1 reads LGHNA; CDR2 reads YSLEER. CDR3 loop: CASSQDDTGWRNTIYF. CDR3 nucleotide sequence: TGCGCCAGCAGCCAAGATGATACAGGGTGGAGGAACACCATATATTTT.

This clone was seen only a few times. V usage is TRBV6-5 and J usage is TRBJ1-2, with TRBD1 as a possible D gene (6 bases). The CDR3 length is 15 residues. Germline loops: CDR1 MNHEY, CDR2 SVGAGI. V gave up 5 bases and J gave up 0 bases, with 13 bases separating them. CDR3 sequence: CASSGVQGSNYGYTF. DNA for the CDR3: TGTGCCAGCAGTGGGGTACAGGGTTCTAACTATGGCTACACCTTC.

This clone was recorded a few times. The CDR3 bases are TGTGCCAGCTCACCACCGAGGGGCCGCGATGAGCAGTTCTTC. Its translation is CASSPPRGRDEQFF. The chain couples TRBV18 to TRBJ2-1; D assignment may be TRBD1 or TRBD2 (5 bases each). Germline values: CDR1 KGHSH, CDR2 LQKENI. Trimming shortened V by 0 bases and J by 8 bases, and 11 bases separated the two germline ends. The CDR3 length is 14 residues.

The sample holds a few counts of this clone. V is TRBV5-6 and J is TRBJ1-5, with a weak D call TRBD1 (5 bases). Germline V gene sequence: CDR1 SGHDT, CDR2 YYEEEE. This CDR3 is 14 amino acids long. Trimming left V 4 bases short and J 6 bases short, with 14 bases between. The CDR3, as DNA: TGTGCCAGCAGCAGGGGTTCGGGGGTTCAGCCCCAGCATTTT. It encodes CASSRGSGVQPQHF. The variable domain in full, completed from reference TRBV5-6 and TRBJ1-5, reads DAGVTQSPTHLIKTRGQQVTLRCSPKSGHDTVSWYQQALGQGPQFIFQYYEEEERQRGNFPDRFSGHQFPNYSSELNVNALLLGDSALYLCASSRGSGVQPQHFGDGTRLSIL.

This CDR3 reads CASSAPDRSYEQYF. CDR3 DNA: TGCGCCAGCAGTGCTCCGGACAGATCCTACGAGCAGTACTTC. The chain joins TRBV10-2 to TRBJ2-7, with D possibly matching TRBD1 (6 bases). CDR1 is WSHSY, CDR2 SAAADI, per germline. There are 14 residues in the CDR3. Trimming removed 4 bases from V and 1 base from J, with 11 bases in between.

Concerning this clone itself: Other DNA sequences of this sample code for an identical CDR3. J is TRBJ2-2 and V is TRBV9; D unresolved. The CDR3 totals 13 residues. Per germline, CDR1 SGDLS and CDR2 YYNGEE. Trimming left V 2 bases short and J 4 bases short, with 6 bases between. In DNA, the CDR3 is TGTGCCAGCAGCGTCTCGAGCACCGGGGAGCTGTTTTTT. Residues: CASSVSSTGELFF. Drawing the rest from reference TRBV9 and TRBJ2-2, the complete variable domain is DSGVTQTPKHLITATGQRVTLRCSPRSGDLSVYWYQQSLDQGLQFLIQYYNGEERAKGNILERFSAQQFPDLHSELNLSSLELGDSALYFCASSVSSTGELFFGEGSRLTVL.

The V call is TRBV5-1, the J call TRBJ1-1; 7 nucleotides line up with TRBD1. Germline V lookup: CDR1 SGHRS, CDR2 YFSETQ. After removal of 4 bases from V and 1 base from J, the junction contained 4 bases not matched to a gene. CDR3 size: 14 residues. This CDR3 is CASSTRTGNTEAFF. As DNA, the CDR3 is TGCGCCAGCAGCACCCGGACAGGGAACACTGAAGCTTTCTTT.

The chain is built from TRBV12-2 and TRBJ2-7; TRBD2, the D gene given by the table, was not confirmed from the DNA. TRBV12-2 is marked as a pseudogene. This CDR3 spans 17 amino acids. The CDR3 coding sequence is TGTGCAAGTCGCTTATACGCGGGACTACTTCAATCCTACGAGCAGTACTTC. Protein sequence: CASRLYAGLLQSYEQYF.

This clone showed up just a few times. The chain carries TRBV19 and TRBJ2-1, with 7 positions matching TRBD2. The germline V gene encodes CDR1 LNHDA and CDR2 SQIVND (reference sequence). V gave up 1 base and J gave up 2 bases; unmatched junction bases: 11. This CDR3 spans 18 amino acids. Here the CDR3 reads CASSIVSWREWTYNEQFF. As DNA, the CDR3 is TGTGCCAGTAGTATAGTGTCTTGGCGGGAGTGGACCTACAATGAGCAGTTCTTC.

This clone turned up a few times. V is TRBV27 and J is TRBJ2-7, with D possibly being TRBD1 (5 bases). The CDR3 is 14 residues long. The ends were cut back, 3 bases at V and 9 bases at J, with 18 bases in the middle. From germline, CDR1 is MNHEY and CDR2 SMNVEV (reference sequence). CDR3: CASSFQGTRQGQYF. Here the CDR3 DNA reads TGTGCCAGCAGTTTTCAGGGAACCCGGCAGGGGCAGTACTTC.

This clone was counted between two and nine times. The chain's CDR3 is CASSLGVAGSGGQYF. In DNA, the CDR3 is TGTGCCAGCAGCCTCGGTGTAGCGGGGTCAGGTGGGCAGTATTTT. The J gene is TRBJ2-3, the V gene TRBV5-6, with 8 positions matching TRBD2. CDR3 length: 15 amino acids. From germline, CDR1 is SGHDT and CDR2 YYEEEE. Losses at the gene ends were 4 bases for V and 11 bases for J; bases not matched to a gene: 15.

This clone was seen more than once but under ten times. The CDR3: CASSPAVTYEQYF. For the CDR3, the DNA is TGTGCCAGCAGTCCGGCTGTCACCTACGAGCAGTACTTC. This chain connects TRBV6-6 to TRBJ2-7; D unclear. The CDR3 has 13 residues. Germline V gene data show CDR1 as MNHNY and CDR2 as SVGAGI (reference sequence). V was clipped by 5 bases and J by 2 bases, with 10 bases between them.

There are a few counts of this clone. The J gene is TRBJ2-6, the V gene TRBV18, with a possible D match to TRBD2 (6 bases). The V gene lost 3 bases and the J gene lost 0 bases, with 15 bases spanning the gap. The germline CDR1 and CDR2 sequences are KGHSH and LQKENI. This CDR3 comprises 18 residues. CDR3 residues: CASSPLAETLSGANVLTF. The CDR3 bases are TGTGCCAGCTCACCGTTAGCGGAGACGCTCTCTGGGGCCAACGTCCTGACTTTC. Supplemented by reference TRBV18 and TRBJ2-6, the full variable domain reads NAGVMQNPRHLVRRRGQEARLRCSPMKGHSHVYWYRQLPEEGLKFMVYLQKENIIDESGMPKERFSAEFPKEGPSILRIQQVVRGDSAAYFCASSPLAETLSGANVLTFGAGSRLTVL.

This clone was counted once. V is TRBV10-3 and J is TRBJ2-7, with D perhaps given as TRBD1 or TRBD2 (6 bases each). The CDR3 is 13 amino acids. Trimming pared 2 bases from V and 3 bases from J, leaving 8 bases between. The germline CDR1 and CDR2 sequences are ENHRY and SYGVKD. CDR3 sequence reads: CAISEGGGYEQYF. DNA of the CDR3: TGTGCCATCAGTGAGGGAGGGGGCTACGAGCAGTACTTC.

As concerns this clone: Other nucleotide sequences in the sample specify the same CDR3. This rearrangement joins TRBV20-1 to TRBJ2-1; possibly TRBD2 for D (6 bases). This CDR3 has 11 residues. Trimming pared 6 bases from V and 4 bases from J, leaving 7 bases between. Germline CDR1 reads DFQATT; CDR2 reads SNEGSKA (reference sequence). For the CDR3, the DNA is TGCAGTGCCGGGGGTTACAATGAGCAGTTCTTC. This encodes CSAGGYNEQFF.

This clone occurred a few times. This chain joins TRBV7-9 and TRBJ2-2; 12 nucleotides line up with TRBD2. The ends lost 6 bases at V and 4 bases at J; junction bases unmatched: 6. The CDR3 totals 16 residues. The germline V gene encodes CDR1 SEHNR and CDR2 FQNEAQ (reference sequence). CDR3 nucleotide sequence: TGTGCCAGCAGGAACGCTAGCGGGAGGGTCACCGGGGAGCTGTTTTTT. This codes for CASRNASGRVTGELFF.

A remark on this clone: The same CDR3 can be traced to other DNA sequences in this sample. The V gene is TRBV20-1, the J gene TRBJ2-1; no reliable D call. The germline gives CDR1 DFQATT, CDR2 SNEGSKA (reference sequence). This CDR3 is built from 10 residues. Trimming cost V 4 bases and J 6 bases, with 4 bases left between them. The CDR3 sequence: CSAKRNEQFF. The CDR3 region has the DNA TGCAGTGCTAAGCGCAATGAGCAGTTCTTC.

This clone was counted only a few times. The gene calls are TRBV14 and TRBJ2-6; no reliable D call. Per germline, CDR1 SGHDN and CDR2 FVKESK. CDR3 length: 15 amino acids. Trimming pared 4 bases from V and 2 bases from J, leaving 9 bases between. The chain's CDR3 is CASSPRLTGANVLTF. CDR3 coding DNA: TGTGCCAGCAGCCCACGGCTCACTGGGGCCAACGTCCTGACTTTC.

The J gene is TRBJ2-1, the V gene TRBV2, with 8 positions matching TRBD2. V gave up 6 bases and J gave up 7 bases; unmatched junction bases: 11. Germline CDR1 is SNHLY and CDR2 is FYNNEI. This CDR3 contains 15 residues. CDR3 sequence reads: CASRLTSGGGNEQFF. Written as DNA, the CDR3 is TGTGCCAGCAGGCTAACTAGCGGAGGGGGGAATGAGCAGTTCTTC. The whole variable domain, filled in from reference TRBV2 and TRBJ2-1, reads EPEVTQTPSHQVTQMGQEVILRCVPISNHLYFYWYRQILGQKVEFLVSFYNNEISEKSEIFDDQFSVERPDGSNFTLKIRSTKLEDSAMYFCASRLTSGGGNEQFFGPGTRLTVL.

The chain has TRBV14 and TRBJ1-1; TRBD1 matches 8 bases. Trimming removed 0 bases from V and 1 base from J; junction bases left unmatched: 4. This CDR3 spans 16 amino acids. Germline lookup yields CDR1 SGHDN and CDR2 FVKESK. DNA of the CDR3: TGTGCCAGCAGCCAAGATAAAGGGACAGGGAACACTGAAGCTTTCTTT. It yields the protein CASSQDKGTGNTEAFF.

This clone showed up just a few times. V gene TRBV7-2 combines with J gene TRBJ2-1; no reliable D call. Germline loops: CDR1 SGHTA, CDR2 FQGNSA. Between the trimmed V and J ends, which lost 1 base and 7 bases, there was a span of 11 bases. This CDR3 contains 14 residues. DNA for the CDR3: TGTGCCAGCAGCTTAGGAGTCCTCTGGAATGAGCAGTTCTTC. Encoded protein: CASSLGVLWNEQFF.

The sample holds a few counts of this clone. The chain is built from TRBV29-1 and TRBJ2-6; D is perhaps TRBD2 (6 bases). The CDR3 consists of 13 residues. The V and J ends lost 4 bases and 3 bases respectively, with 7 bases between them. In germline, CDR1 is SQVTM, CDR2 ANQGSEA. The CDR3 bases are TGCAGCGTTGGCGGGAATGGGGCCAACGTCCTGACTTTC. This encodes CSVGGNGANVLTF.

The chain employs TRBV19 and TRBJ2-1, with TRBD2 identical over 11 bases. From germline, CDR1 is LNHDA and CDR2 SQIVND (reference sequence). V lost 4 bases to trimming and J lost 9 bases; unmatched junction nucleotides: 11. The CDR3 has 16 residues. The CDR3 bases are TGTGCCAGTAGTACCGTACTAGCGGGAGCCGCTGGTGAGCAGTTCTTC. Translating gives CASSTVLAGAAGEQFF. Using reference TRBV19 and TRBJ2-1 for the parts outside the CDR3, the full variable domain is DGGITQSPKYLFRKEGQNVTLSCEQNLNHDAMYWYRQDPGQGLRLIYYSQIVNDFQKGDIAEGYSVSREKKESFPLTVTSAQKNPTAFYLCASSTVLAGAAGEQFFGPGTRLTVL.